The next 30 T cell receptor beta chains were all read from a single sample in a study of T cells in pancreatic ductal adenocarcinoma. Measured with immunoSEQ multiplex PCR; TCRdb has only the in-frame clones, and not every one. The sample lists some 16,000 clones, approximately 90% seen once, with 16% in the top ten. Selected pancreatic ductal adenocarcinoma patients had undergone surgery without neoadjuvant therapy. The sequenced sample consisted of PBMCs. The receptors were gathered from a human donor with pancreatic ductal adenocarcinoma.

V and J are TRBV2 and TRBJ1-1, with D unclear. Germline CDR1 is SNHLY and CDR2 is FYNNEI. V was pared by 7 bases and J by 5 bases, with 17 bases between. The CDR3 spans 14 residues. CDR3 sequence: CASTPNSGTTEAFF. CDR3 DNA sequence: TGTGCCAGCACCCCCAACTCGGGCACAACTGAAGCTTTCTTT.

This sequence joins TRBV2 and TRBJ1-6, with TRBD1 identical over 8 bases. This CDR3 has 12 amino acids. CDR1 SNHLY and CDR2 FYNNEI come from the germline V gene. Trimming took 8 bases from V and 7 from J; bases not matched to a gene: 1. The CDR3 DNA reads TGTGCCAGCGGGACAGGAAATTCACCCCTCCACTTT. It encodes CASGTGNSPLHF.

The V and J genes are TRBV4-3 and TRBJ2-1, with TRBD1 matching over 8 bases. The CDR3 has 17 residues. Germline V gene sequence: CDR1 LGHNA, CDR2 YSLEER. J was trimmed by 2 bases and V by 1 base; bases with no gene match: 7. The CDR3 here is CASSQVHAGGPYNEQFF. The CDR3 bases are TGCGCCAGCAGCCAAGTCCACGCAGGGGGCCCCTACAATGAGCAGTTCTTC.

The chain carries TRBV6-6 and TRBJ1-5; TRBD1 is a possible D gene (6 bases). CDR3 length equals 15 residues. The ends were cut back, 0 bases at V and 3 bases at J, with 9 bases in the middle. Germline CDR1 MNHNY, CDR2 SVGAGI (reference sequence). CDR3 sequence reads: CASSYSAGDNQPQHF. For the CDR3, the DNA is TGTGCCAGCAGTTACTCGGCAGGGGACAATCAGCCCCAGCATTTT.

V is TRBV28 and J is TRBJ1-2; D is uncertain. The V and J ends lost 2 bases and 5 bases respectively, with 6 bases between them. Germline V gene sequence: CDR1 MDHEN, CDR2 SYDVKM. The CDR3 runs 12 residues. The CDR3 bases are TGTGCCAGCAGTTTAGCTGCTTATGGCTACACCTTC. Amino acids: CASSLAAYGYTF.

The V and J genes are TRBV9 and TRBJ2-3; the match to TRBD1 covers 10 bases. V trimming: 4 bases; J trimming: 5 bases; junction bases outside the gene matches: 10. This CDR3 is 16 amino acids long. Germline CDR1 and CDR2: SGDLS and YYNGEE. The CDR3 region has the DNA TGTGCCAGCAGCCCACGATCCCGGACAGGGGGAGATACGCAGTATTTT. Translation: CASSPRSRTGGDTQYF.

The rearrangement uses TRBV28 and TRBJ1-1; tentatively, D is TRBD1 (5 bases). Germline CDR1 and CDR2: MDHEN and SYDVKM. There are 13 residues in the CDR3. V was cut by 6 bases and J by 3 bases, with 11 bases left in between. The CDR3, as DNA: TGTGCCAGCAGAAGGGACCTCTACACTGAAGCTTTCTTT. It codes for CASRRDLYTEAFF.

The chain combines TRBV4-1 with TRBJ2-2, with TRBD1 as a possible D gene (5 bases). Germline V lookup: CDR1 MGHRA, CDR2 YSYEKL. The ends were cut back, 4 bases at V and 0 bases at J, with 15 bases in the middle. This CDR3 is built from 17 residues. The CDR3 DNA is TGCGCCAGCAGCCTACTTGACAGAAGCGCGAACACCGGGGAGCTGTTTTTT. Translating it yields CASSLLDRSANTGELFF.

This clone was picked up one time. The rearrangement links TRBV19 to TRBJ1-1; D not certain. Germline V lookup: CDR1 LNHDA, CDR2 SQIVND (reference sequence). The CDR3 runs 14 residues. Between the trimmed V and J ends, which lost 7 bases and 8 bases, there was a span of 20 bases. CDR3 nucleotides: TGTGCCAGTACTCCCCGAGCTTCAGGCTGGGAAGCTTTCTTT. Translating gives CASTPRASGWEAFF.

This clone showed up just once. The chain links TRBV5-5 to TRBJ1-2; 11 bases match TRBD1. Germline lookup yields CDR1 SGHKS and CDR2 YYEKEE (reference sequence). The V and J ends lost 0 bases and 4 bases, in that order; junction bases with no gene match: 8. This CDR3 region has 17 residues. CDR3 DNA: TGTGCCAGCAGCTTGGTAGGACAGGGGGCCGGAGGCTATGGCTACACCTTC. This codes for CASSLVGQGAGGYGYTF.

The chain has TRBV5-1 and TRBJ2-1, with 15 bases that match TRBD2. The CDR3 loop spans 19 amino acids. The V segment lost 4 bases and the J segment 1 base; nucleotides outside the gene matches: 9. The germline V gene encodes CDR1 SGHRS and CDR2 YFSETQ. The CDR3 DNA sequence: TGCGCCAGCAGCCCTACCGGGACTAGCGGGGGGCGATCCTACAATGAGCAGTTCTTC. It is translated as CASSPTGTSGGRSYNEQFF. The full variable domain, completed using reference TRBV5-1 and TRBJ2-1, is KAGVTQTPRYLIKTRGQQVTLSCSPISGHRSVSWYQQTPGQGLQFLFEYFSETQRNKGNFPGRFSGRQFSNSRSEMNVSTLELGDSALYLCASSPTGTSGGRSYNEQFFGPGTRLTVL.

This clone was recorded a few times. The rearrangement uses TRBV30 and TRBJ2-1; D uncertain. V was trimmed by 2 bases and J by 2 bases, leaving 16 bases between them. Germline lookup yields CDR1 GTSNPN and CDR2 SVGIG (reference sequence). This CDR3 spans 16 amino acids. The CDR3 is CAWSTSPRSPYNEQFF. DNA for the CDR3: TGTGCCTGGAGTACCTCCCCCCGATCCCCCTACAATGAGCAGTTCTTC.

In this sample, this clone turned up a few times. This chain joins TRBV7-8 and TRBJ1-6; D is unresolved. Per the germline V gene, CDR1 is SGHVS and CDR2 is FQNEAQ. The V and J ends lost 1 base and 0 bases respectively, with 7 bases between them. The CDR3 is 16 residues long. The CDR3 reads CASSLDVSSYNSPLHF. CDR3 coding DNA: TGTGCCAGCAGCTTAGACGTCAGCTCCTATAATTCACCCCTCCACTTT.

This clone was recorded once. This sequence joins TRBV6-6 and TRBJ1-1, with D perhaps TRBD1 (6 bases). The V gene lost 3 bases and the J gene lost 0 bases, with 11 bases spanning the gap. The CDR3 is 15 residues long. CDR1 MNHNY and CDR2 SVGAGI come from the germline V gene (reference sequence). The CDR3 here is CASSYTGGMNTEAFF. The CDR3 DNA is TGTGCCAGCAGTTATACGGGGGGCATGAACACTGAAGCTTTCTTT.

This chain joins TRBV2 and TRBJ2-2, with TRBD1 identical over 7 bases. Germline loops: CDR1 SNHLY, CDR2 FYNNEI. This CDR3 has 15 amino acids. V was clipped by 2 bases and J by 3 bases; unmatched bases: 3. The chain's CDR3 is CASSEHDRDTGELFF. CDR3 bases: TGTGCCAGCAGTGAACACGACAGGGACACCGGGGAGCTGTTTTTT.

There are a few counts of this clone. J is TRBJ2-7 and V is TRBV9, with TRBD1 matching 7 bases. V lost 3 bases, J lost 1 base, and 7 bases stayed unmatched. Germline V gene sequence: CDR1 SGDLS, CDR2 YYNGEE. This CDR3 region has 15 residues. CDR3 DNA: TGTGCCAGCAGCGCCGGACAGGAACTTTCCTACGAGCAGTACTTC. Protein product: CASSAGQELSYEQYF. The variable domain in full, with the rest retrieved from reference TRBV9 and TRBJ2-7, is DSGVTQTPKHLITATGQRVTLRCSPRSGDLSVYWYQQSLDQGLQFLIQYYNGEERAKGNILERFSAQQFPDLHSELNLSSLELGDSALYFCASSAGQELSYEQYFGPGTRLTVT.

The CDR3 DNA follows: TGTGCCTGGAGAGCCCTAGGACAGGAGGCCTACGAGCAGTACTTC. It is translated as CAWRALGQEAYEQYF. The chain combines TRBV30 with TRBJ2-7, with 7 nucleotides matching TRBD1. The CDR3 covers 15 residues. Per the germline V gene, CDR1 is GTSNPN and CDR2 is SVGIG (reference sequence). V lost 3 bases to trimming and J lost 2 bases; unmatched junction nucleotides: 10.

This rearrangement joins TRBV29-1 to TRBJ2-1, with 9 bases lining up with TRBD1. The V gene end was trimmed by 0 bases and the J gene end by 2 bases; junction bases not matched to a gene: 14. Germline V CDR1 and CDR2: SQVTM, ANQGSEA. The CDR3 is made up of 19 amino acids. The CDR3 spells CSVEDYGTGLPFPYNEQFF. CDR3 nucleotides: TGCAGCGTTGAAGATTATGGGACAGGGTTGCCATTTCCCTACAATGAGCAGTTCTTC.

This chain joins TRBV2 and TRBJ1-2, with 8 bases fitting TRBD1. V lost 5 bases, J lost 0 bases, and 14 bases stayed unmatched. This CDR3 region has 18 residues. Germline CDR1 reads SNHLY; CDR2 reads FYNNEI. The CDR3 spells CASSPRGRGSLANYGYTF. CDR3 coding DNA: TGTGCCAGCAGTCCCAGGGGGCGCGGGTCCTTAGCTAACTATGGCTACACCTTC.

This clone was counted a single time. The chain's CDR3 is CASRGGPAGSSSYNEQFF. CDR3 in DNA: TGTGCCAGCAGAGGGGGGCCAGCGGGATCGAGCTCCTACAATGAGCAGTTCTTC. V and J are TRBV7-3 and TRBJ2-1, with TRBD2 as a possible D gene (7 bases). This CDR3 spans 18 amino acids. V lost 6 bases and J lost 0, with 21 bases in between. CDR1 is SGHTA and CDR2 is FQGTGA in the germline V gene.

A remark on this clone: The junction does not match germline at one end; this may be a read error. The rearrangement joins TRBV7-6 to TRBJ2-4; 7 positions agree with TRBD1. CDR3 length: 14 amino acids. Per the germline V gene, CDR1 is SGHVS and CDR2 is FNYEAQ. The CDR3 bases are TGTGCCAGCAGCTTAACAGAAGGACAGGCTTGGCCAGACTTC. It specifies CASSLTEGQAWPDF.

This chain connects TRBV6-1 to TRBJ1-1; TRBD1 aligns across 10 bases. Germline lookup yields CDR1 MNHNS and CDR2 SASEGT. After removal of 4 bases from V and 4 bases from J, the junction contained 3 bases not matched to a gene. This CDR3 spans 14 amino acids. The CDR3 nucleotides are TGTGCCAGCAGTGGGACAGGGGGGGTCACTGAAGCTTTCTTT. Its translation is CASSGTGGVTEAFF.

The chain joins TRBV9 to TRBJ2-1; TRBD1 agrees at 7 bases. In germline, CDR1 is SGDLS, CDR2 YYNGEE. V shed 6 bases, J shed 5 bases, and the junction held 11 bases outside the gene matches. The CDR3 totals 15 residues. The DNA of the CDR3 is TGTGCCAGCACCCTCGACGGGACAGCCGACAATGAGCAGTTCTTC. This sequence encodes CASTLDGTADNEQFF. The whole variable domain, remainder taken from reference TRBV9 and TRBJ2-1, is DSGVTQTPKHLITATGQRVTLRCSPRSGDLSVYWYQQSLDQGLQFLIQYYNGEERAKGNILERFSAQQFPDLHSELNLSSLELGDSALYFCASTLDGTADNEQFFGPGTRLTVL.

V usage is TRBV15 and J usage is TRBJ2-3; maybe TRBD2 (5 bases). The CDR3 sequence is 14 residues long. The V end lost 1 base, the J end lost 4 bases, and 9 bases lay between the germline ends. Per the germline V gene, CDR1 is LNHNV and CDR2 is YYDKDF (reference sequence). The CDR3 DNA is TGTGCCACCAGCAGAGGGGAGTTATCAGATACGCAGTATTTT. Protein sequence: CATSRGELSDTQYF.

The rearrangement joins TRBV18 to TRBJ2-6; 11 positions match TRBD1. V was clipped by 7 bases and J by 1 base; unmatched bases: 9. The germline V gene encodes CDR1 KGHSH and CDR2 LQKENI. This CDR3 region has 18 residues. In nucleotides, the CDR3 is TGTGCCAGCTTACCCAACGGACAGGGGGCTTCTGGGGCCAACGTCCTGACTTTC. Translating gives CASLPNGQGASGANVLTF. The variable domain in full, completed from reference TRBV18 and TRBJ2-6, reads NAGVMQNPRHLVRRRGQEARLRCSPMKGHSHVYWYRQLPEEGLKFMVYLQKENIIDESGMPKERFSAEFPKEGPSILRIQQVVRGDSAAYFCASLPNGQGASGANVLTFGAGSRLTVL.

The rearrangement joins TRBV19 to TRBJ2-3; 8 bases align to TRBD1. Trimming at V came to 4 bases and at J to 0 bases, leaving 6 bases not matched to a gene. CDR1 and CDR2 (germline): LNHDA, SQIVND (reference sequence). The CDR3 runs 16 residues. The CDR3 DNA follows: TGTGCCAGTAGTAGAAGAGGACAGGGAAGCACAGATACGCAGTATTTT. Translation gives CASSRRGQGSTDTQYF.

This chain joins TRBV10-3 and TRBJ1-1; 7 nucleotides align to TRBD1. Trimming cost V 6 bases and J 1 base; bases outside gene matches: 8. This CDR3 has 15 amino acids. The germline V gene encodes CDR1 ENHRY and CDR2 SYGVKD. CDR3 loop: CAIRGLGQTNTEAFF. Here the CDR3 DNA reads TGTGCCATCAGGGGATTGGGACAGACGAACACTGAAGCTTTCTTT.

This clone was seen a handful of times. The chain carries TRBV2 and TRBJ2-7; possible D gene TRBD2, 6 bases. Per the germline V gene, CDR1 is SNHLY and CDR2 is FYNNEI. The CDR3 runs 13 residues. V was clipped by 1 base and J by 6 bases, with 10 bases between them. The CDR3 region is CASSEGVGGEQYF. The CDR3 DNA is TGTGCCAGCAGTGAAGGGGTGGGGGGCGAGCAGTACTTC.

The rearrangement joins TRBV28 to TRBJ2-3; D is perhaps TRBD1 (5 bases). The CDR3 is made up of 14 amino acids. With 6 bases removed from V and 1 base from J, the gap between germline ends came to 11 bases. Germline V lookup: CDR1 MDHEN, CDR2 SYDVKM. The CDR3 bases are TGTGCCAGCAGCCGAAGGGGCCGCACAGATACGCAGTATTTT. It specifies CASSRRGRTDTQYF.

The rearrangement joins TRBV4-3 to TRBJ2-3, with D perhaps matching TRBD2 (7 bases). Germline V CDR1 and CDR2: LGHNA, YSLEER. There are 15 residues in the CDR3. Trimming took 3 bases from V and 1 from J, leaving 11 bases between them. The CDR3 nucleotides are TGCGCCAGCAGCCAGGGGGGGCCGGGCACAGATACGCAGTATTTT. This codes for CASSQGGPGTDTQYF.